Below are 12 T cell receptor beta chains sequenced from a single sample in a study of T-cell memory formation after mild COVID-19 (dated by TCRdb to about 2021). The library was made by 5' RACE. Data came from an Illumina NovaSeq 6000. TCRdb reprocessing: public reads trimmed at Q25 with fastp, clones called with MiXCR, in-frame beta chains kept. When rows share a CDR3 protein, they turn into one entry using the most common DNA and genes. This sample is represented by fewer than 600,000 distinct CDR3 sequences; roughly 20% of them were singletons. The top ten constitute about 8.4% of the sample. The sample consisted of PBMCs or a T cell subset sorted from them (not recorded which). These receptors originate from an adult woman who had mild COVID-19 (a few samples of this study predate the infection). The sample titles of this study are shuffled in the database, so cell type and time point are left out; the donor was told from shared clones.

This chain joins TRBV7-2 and TRBJ2-5, with 8 bases lining up with TRBD2. The CDR3 totals 15 residues. Per germline, CDR1 SGHTA and CDR2 FQGNSA. J gave up 4 bases and V 2 bases, and 6 bases lay outside the gene matches. DNA of the CDR3: TGTGCCAGCAGCTTACAAAATCTAGCGGGAGAGACCCAGTACTTC. As protein: CASSLQNLAGETQYF. Filled out from reference TRBV7-2 and TRBJ2-5, the complete variable domain reads GAGVSQSPSNKVTEKGKDVELRCDPISGHTALYWYRQSLGQGLEFLIYFQGNSAPDKSGLPSDRFSAERTGGSVSTLTIQRTQQEDSAVYLCASSLQNLAGETQYFGPGTRLLVL.

This clonotype was picked up a small number of times. The chain carries TRBV6-5 and TRBJ2-7; D might be TRBD1 (6 bases). The CDR3 totals 14 residues. V was trimmed by 2 bases and J by 3 bases, leaving 11 bases between them. Germline V gene sequence: CDR1 MNHEY, CDR2 SVGAGI. The CDR3 spells CASSYGTSNYEQYF. CDR3 bases: TGTGCCAGCAGTTACGGGACAAGTAACTACGAGCAGTACTTC.

This clonotype has more than one count but fewer than ten. The chain uses TRBV4-1 and TRBJ2-7; 10 positions match TRBD1. Germline assignment: CDR1 MGHRA and CDR2 YSYEKL. V dropped 4 bases and J dropped 5; count of bases not matched to a gene: 8. The CDR3 contains 15 residues. CDR3 residues: CASSPHPTGGNEQYF. The CDR3 region has the DNA TGCGCCAGCAGCCCCCACCCGACAGGGGGCAACGAGCAGTACTTC.

The rearrangement links TRBV11-3 to TRBJ2-1, with TRBD2 matching over 10 bases. CDR1 is SGHNT, CDR2 YENEEA, per germline. The J segment lost 7 bases and the V segment lost 1 base, leaving 4 bases of the junction unmatched. The CDR3 totals 15 residues. Here the CDR3 reads CASSLGGTSANEQFF. For the CDR3, the DNA is TGTGCCAGCAGCTTAGGTGGGACTAGCGCTAATGAGCAGTTCTTC.

The V gene is TRBV5-1, the J gene TRBJ2-3, with 11 bases matching TRBD2. The CDR3 runs to 16 residues. Trimming took 1 base from V and 2 from J; bases not matched to a gene: 3. Germline values: CDR1 SGHRS, CDR2 YFSETQ. DNA of the CDR3: TGCGCCAGCAGCTTGTTACTAGCGGGGGACACAGATACGCAGTATTTT. Protein product: CASSLLLAGDTDTQYF.

A few counts support this clonotype. This chain connects TRBV12-3 or TRBV12-4 to TRBJ2-1; 12 bases are a match to TRBD2. CDR3 length equals 15 residues. The J segment lost 5 bases and the V segment lost 7 bases, leaving 6 bases of the junction unmatched. CDR3 sequence (DNA): TGTGCCAGCACTCTAGCGGGGGGGACCCACAATGAGCAGTTCTTC. It is translated as CASTLAGGTHNEQFF.

This clonotype showed up just a few times. The chain couples TRBV7-9 to TRBJ2-7; 8 nucleotides match TRBD1. With V trimmed by 5 bases and J by 3 bases, 6 bases remained unmatched. The CDR3 has 14 amino acids. Germline V lookup: CDR1 SEHNR, CDR2 FQNEAQ (reference sequence). Here the CDR3 reads CASSLLGQGYEQYF. CDR3 nucleotides: TGTGCCAGCAGCCTCCTAGGACAGGGCTACGAGCAGTACTTC.

This clonotype has only a few counts. The chain has TRBV20-1 and TRBJ2-3; 15 bases line up with TRBD2. The CDR3 loop spans 14 amino acids. V lost 8 bases, J lost 6 bases, and 6 bases stayed unmatched. The germline V gene encodes CDR1 DFQATT and CDR2 SNEGSKA (reference sequence). The CDR3 is CSMWTSGGADTQYF. Written as DNA, the CDR3 is TGCAGTATGTGGACTAGCGGGGGGGCGGATACGCAGTATTTT.

This clonotype was detected only a few times. V and J are TRBV6-5 and TRBJ2-1, with 9 bases matching TRBD1. Germline loops: CDR1 MNHEY, CDR2 SVGAGI. The CDR3 length is 17 residues. The ends lost 2 bases at V and 6 bases at J; junction bases unmatched: 11. CDR3 nucleotide sequence: TGTGCCAGCAGTTACCACCGTCCCGGGACAGGGTTCAATGAGCAGTTCTTC. Its translation is CASSYHRPGTGFNEQFF.

This clonotype was picked up a small number of times. The J gene is TRBJ2-4, the V gene TRBV5-1, with a possible D match to TRBD1 (6 bases). The V end was cut by 3 bases, the J end by 6 bases, with 13 bases between. The CDR3 totals 14 residues. CDR1 is SGHRS, CDR2 YFSETQ, per germline. For the CDR3, the DNA is TGCGCCAGCAGCTCTCAGGGGAGAGGAAACATTCAGTACTTC. Amino acid sequence: CASSSQGRGNIQYF.

This clonotype has a handful of counts. This chain uses TRBV24-1 with TRBJ2-1, with no clear D. Trimming took off 2 bases at V and 6 bases at J, with 10 bases between the two ends. CDR1 KGHDR and CDR2 SFDVKD come from the germline V gene. This CDR3 comprises 14 residues. The CDR3 protein is CATSDSRLGNEQFF. The CDR3 DNA is TGTGCCACCAGTGATTCTCGACTGGGCAATGAGCAGTTCTTC.

This clonotype was seen more than once but under ten times. The chain combines TRBV7-9 with TRBJ1-1; 8 positions agree with TRBD1. After removal of 3 bases from V and 8 bases from J, the junction contained 5 bases not matched to a gene. Germline V gene lookup returns CDR1 SEHNR and CDR2 FQNEAQ (reference sequence). The CDR3 is 13 residues long. The CDR3 nucleotides read TGTGCCAGCAGCTTGGGACAGGTTAGAGAAGCTTTCTTT. As protein: CASSLGQVREAFF.